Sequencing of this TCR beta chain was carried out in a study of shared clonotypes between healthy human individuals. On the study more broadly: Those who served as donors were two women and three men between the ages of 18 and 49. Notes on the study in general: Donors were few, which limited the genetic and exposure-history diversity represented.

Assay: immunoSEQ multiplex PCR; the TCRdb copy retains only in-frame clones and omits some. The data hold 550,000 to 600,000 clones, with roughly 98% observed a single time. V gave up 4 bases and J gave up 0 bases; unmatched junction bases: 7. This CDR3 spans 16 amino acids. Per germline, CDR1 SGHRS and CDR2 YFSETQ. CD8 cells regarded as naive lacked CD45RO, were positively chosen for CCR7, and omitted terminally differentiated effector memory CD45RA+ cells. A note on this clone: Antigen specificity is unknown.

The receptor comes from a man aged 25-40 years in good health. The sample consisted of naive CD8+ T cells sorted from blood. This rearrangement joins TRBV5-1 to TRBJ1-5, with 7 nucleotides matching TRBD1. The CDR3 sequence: CASSPGGPYSNQPQHF. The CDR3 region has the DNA TGCGCCAGCAGCCCAGGGGGACCATATAGCAATCAGCCCCAGCATTTT. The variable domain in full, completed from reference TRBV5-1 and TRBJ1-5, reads KAGVTQTPRYLIKTRGQQVTLSCSPISGHRSVSWYQQTPGQGLQFLFEYFSETQRNKGNFPGRFSGRQFSNSRSEMNVSTLELGDSALYLCASSPGGPYSNQPQHFGDGTRLSIL.